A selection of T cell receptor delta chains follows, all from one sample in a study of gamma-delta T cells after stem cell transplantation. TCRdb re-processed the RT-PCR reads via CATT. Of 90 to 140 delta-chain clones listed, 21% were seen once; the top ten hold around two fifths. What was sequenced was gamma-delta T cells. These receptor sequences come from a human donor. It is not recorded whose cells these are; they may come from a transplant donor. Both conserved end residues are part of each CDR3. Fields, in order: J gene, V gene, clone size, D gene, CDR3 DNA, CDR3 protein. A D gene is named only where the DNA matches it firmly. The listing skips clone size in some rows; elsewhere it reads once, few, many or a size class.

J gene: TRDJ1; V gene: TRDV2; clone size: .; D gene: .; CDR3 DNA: TGTGCCTGTGACACCATTCAGGGGCCCGACGAGTACACCGATAAACTCATCTTT; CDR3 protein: CACDTIQGPDEYTDKLIF
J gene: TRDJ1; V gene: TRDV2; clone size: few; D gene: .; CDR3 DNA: TGTGCCTGTGACGCCCTATACCGAAACACCGATAAACTCATCTTT; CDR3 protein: CACDALYRNTDKLIF
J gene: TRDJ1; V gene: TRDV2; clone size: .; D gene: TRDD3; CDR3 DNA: TGTGCCTGTGACTCCTTACTGGGGGATACGCCAGCCGATAAACTCATCTTT; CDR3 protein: CACDSLLGDTPADKLIF
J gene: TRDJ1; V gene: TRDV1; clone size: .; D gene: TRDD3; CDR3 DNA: TGTGCTCTTGGGGAACTAAGGGAACGGGGGTTACTGGGGGCCCCCGGGGACACCGATAAACTCATCTTT; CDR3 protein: CALGELRERGLLGAPGDTDKLIF
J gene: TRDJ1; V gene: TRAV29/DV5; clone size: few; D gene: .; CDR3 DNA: TGTGCAGCAAGCGTGTATATCCGCGTACTACATCCGTTGTACACCGATAAACTCATCTTT; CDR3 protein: CAASVYIRVLHPLYTDKLIF
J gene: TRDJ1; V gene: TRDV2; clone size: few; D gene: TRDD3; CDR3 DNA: TGTGCCTGTGGCCCTGGGGGCACTCCCGATAAACTCATCTTT; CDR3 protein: CACGPGGTPDKLIF
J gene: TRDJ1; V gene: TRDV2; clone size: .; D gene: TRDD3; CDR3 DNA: TGTGCCTGTGACCCCGTACTGGGGGATACGCTGCTAGATAAACTCATCTTT; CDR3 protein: CACDPVLGDTLLDKLIF